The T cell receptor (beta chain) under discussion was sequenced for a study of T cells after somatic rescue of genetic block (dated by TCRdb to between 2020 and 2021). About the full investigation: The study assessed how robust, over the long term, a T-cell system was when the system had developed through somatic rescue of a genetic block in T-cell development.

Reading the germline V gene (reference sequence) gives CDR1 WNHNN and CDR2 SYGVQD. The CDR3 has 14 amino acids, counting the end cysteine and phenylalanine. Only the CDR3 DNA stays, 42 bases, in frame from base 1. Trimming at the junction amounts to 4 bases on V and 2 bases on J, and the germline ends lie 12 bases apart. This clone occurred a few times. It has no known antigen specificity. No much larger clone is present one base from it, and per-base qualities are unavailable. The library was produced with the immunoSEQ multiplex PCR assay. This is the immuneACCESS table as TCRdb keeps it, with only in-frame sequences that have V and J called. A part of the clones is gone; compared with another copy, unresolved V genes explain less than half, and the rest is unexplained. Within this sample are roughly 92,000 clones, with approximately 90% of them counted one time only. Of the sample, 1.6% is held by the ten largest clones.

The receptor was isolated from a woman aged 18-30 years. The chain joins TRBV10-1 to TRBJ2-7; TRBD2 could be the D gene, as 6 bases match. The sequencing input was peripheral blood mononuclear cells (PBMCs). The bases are TGCGCCAGCAGTGTGGGGGGAAAAACCTACGAGCAGTACTTC. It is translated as CASSVGGKTYEQYF.